A selection of T cell receptor beta chains follows, all from one sample in a study of shared clonotypes between healthy human individuals. Data came from immunoSEQ multiplex PCR; TCRdb stores just in-frame clones and leaves some out. The sample holds fewer than 650,000 clones, roughly 79% seen once. The specimen was PBMCs. These TCRs come from a woman between 40 and 55 years old in good health. Some clones in this sample may be carry-over from other donors' samples. Both conserved end residues are part of each CDR3. D genes are given only for firm matches. The size of a clone is reported for some rows only, either as once, few or many, or as a class for expanded clones.

clone size,J gene,V gene,D gene,CDR3 DNA,CDR3 protein
-,TRBJ2-1,TRBV11-3,TRBD2,TGTGCCAGCAGCTCCGGACTAGCGGGCGACAATGAGCAGTTCTTC,CASSSGLAGDNEQFF
-,TRBJ2-7,TRBV7-8,-,TGTGCCAGCAGTTTCCTCCACTACTCACCCTATGAGCAGTACTTC,CASSFLHYSPYEQYF
-,TRBJ1-2,TRBV28,-,TGTGCCAGCACCCACGAGACAGCCAACTATGGCTACACCTTC,CASTHETANYGYTF
-,TRBJ2-2,TRBV19,TRBD1,TGTGCCAGTAGTATCCTATGGACAGGGGGCAGGACCGGGGAGCTGTTTTTT,CASSILWTGGRTGELFF
-,TRBJ2-3,TRBV18,-,TGTGCCAGCTCACGGGTCGGAGGGGGCGTTGGCACAGATACGCAGTATTTT,CASSRVGGGVGTDTQYF
-,TRBJ1-2,TRBV7-2,TRBD1,TGTGCCAGCAGCTTAGAAGGGACAGGCTATGGCTACACCTTC,CASSLEGTGYGYTF
-,TRBJ2-3,TRBV10-3,TRBD1,TGTGCCATCAGTGAGTCCACAGGGGGATTTAACACAGATACGCAGTATTTT,CAISESTGGFNTDTQYF
once,TRBJ1-5,TRBV10-3,TRBD1,TGTGCCATCAGTACCGGGACAGGGTTTATCCAGCCCCAGCATTTT,CAISTGTGFIQPQHF
-,TRBJ2-7,TRBV9,-,TGTGCCAGCAGCTTAGGGGGGCCCACCTACGAGCAGTACTTC,CASSLGGPTYEQYF
many,TRBJ2-2,TRBV28,TRBD1,TGTGCCAGCAGTTTATCCTCCTCCCGGACAGGGCCAACGAACACCGGGGAGCTGTTTTTT,CASSLSSSRTGPTNTGELFF
-,TRBJ2-1,TRBV5-1,TRBD2,TGCGCCAGCAGCCTAGGGACTAGGGATCTCAATGAGCAGTTCTTC,CASSLGTRDLNEQFF
-,TRBJ2-3,TRBV7-2,-,TGTGCCAGCAGCCCCCCCCCACTTACGCAGTATTTT,CASSPPPLTQYF
-,TRBJ1-5,TRBV6-1,-,TGTGCCAGCAGTGGGCAGGGGAGCAATCAGCCCCAGCATTTT,CASSGQGSNQPQHF
-,TRBJ2-7,TRBV11-3,-,TGTGCCAGCAGCTGGGGGCCGGGTAGCTACGAGCAGTACTTC,CASSWGPGSYEQYF
-,TRBJ1-2,TRBV10-3,-,TGTGCCATCAGTGAGGGGTCAGGGGAGGATGGCTACACCTTC,CAISEGSGEDGYTF
-,TRBJ1-5,TRBV6-5,-,TGTGCCAGCAGAAGACAGGAAAATCAGCCCCAGCATTTT,CASRRQENQPQHF
-,TRBJ2-1,TRBV10-3,-,TGTGCCATCAGTGAGGATAGAGCGTTACTTTACAATGAGCAGTTCTTC,CAISEDRALLYNEQFF
-,TRBJ2-6,TRBV27,-,TGTGCCAGCAGTTACAACTCTGGGGCCAACGTCCTGACTTTC,CASSYNSGANVLTF
-,TRBJ2-7,TRBV6-1,TRBD2,TGTGCCAGCAGTGAGGCTAGCGGGAGTGCAGGCGAGCAGTACTTC,CASSEASGSAGEQYF
-,TRBJ2-7,TRBV2,-,TGTGCCAGCAGTGACGGAGGGCTGAGCTCCTACGAGCAGTACTTC,CASSDGGLSSYEQYF
-,TRBJ1-4,TRBV4-1,-,TGCGCCAGCAGCCTCAGAAGGGGTAATGAAAAACTGTTTTTT,CASSLRRGNEKLFF
-,TRBJ1-2,TRBV5-4,-,TGTGCCAGCAGCCGACAGGTTGACTATGGCTACACCTTC,CASSRQVDYGYTF
-,TRBJ1-5,TRBV7-9,-,TGTGCCAGCAGCTCCTTTAGCAATCAGCCTCAGCATTTT,CASSSFSNQPQHF
-,TRBJ2-7,TRBV2,-,TGTGCCAGCAGCGACGGACTATACGAGCAGTACTTC,CASSDGLYEQYF
-,TRBJ1-1,TRBV11-2,-,TGTGCCAGTCAGTGGGGCGACGGCACTGAAGCTTTCTTT,CASQWGDGTEAFF
-,TRBJ1-3,TRBV29-1,-,TGCAGCTCGGAGGGGGGGAACTCTGGAAACACCATATATTTT,CSSEGGNSGNTIYF
-,TRBJ2-5,TRBV7-2,TRBD1,TGTGCCAGCAACCTCGACAGGGCCTTAGAGACCCAGTACTTC,CASNLDRALETQYF
many,TRBJ1-4,TRBV6-1,-,TGTGCCAGCAGGGATCAACCTTCGGGTGAAAAACTGTTTTTT,CASRDQPSGEKLFF
-,TRBJ2-1,TRBV13,TRBD2,TGTGCCAGCAGCCCTCGGACTAGCTCCAATGAGCAGTTCTTC,CASSPRTSSNEQFF
-,TRBJ1-5,TRBV11-2,-,TGTGCCAGCAGCTTAGATGGGCTGCCCAATCAGCCCCAGCATTTT,CASSLDGLPNQPQHF
-,TRBJ2-2,TRBV7-2,TRBD2,TGTGCCAGCAGCGAGGGACTAGCGGCTCACACCGGGGAGCTGTTTTTT,CASSEGLAAHTGELFF
once,TRBJ1-1,TRBV5-1,-,TGCGCCAGCAGCACGCAGGCCCCAGGGGACACTGAAGCTTTCTTT,CASSTQAPGDTEAFF
-,TRBJ2-1,TRBV6-6,-,TGTGCCAGCAGCCTAACTGGCTCCTACAATGAGCAGTTCTTC,CASSLTGSYNEQFF
few,TRBJ2-5,TRBV27,-,TGTGCCAGCAGTTTATCGGGGAGTGGGGAGACCCAGTACTTC,CASSLSGSGETQYF
-,TRBJ2-1,TRBV11-2,TRBD2,TGTGCCAGCAGCTTAGGTGGCGGGGGGTACAATGAGCAGTTCTTC,CASSLGGGGYNEQFF
-,TRBJ2-5,TRBV4-1,TRBD2,TGCGCCAGCAGCCAACTAGCGGGGCCTGGAAGAGAGACCCAGTACTTC,CASSQLAGPGRETQYF
-,TRBJ2-1,TRBV25-1,TRBD1,TGTGCCAGCAGTCCTTATGACAGGGGATCCGACAATGAGCAGTTCTTC,CASSPYDRGSDNEQFF